The sequence of this T cell receptor (beta chain) was determined in a study of blood T cell repertoires in COVID-19. The data were produced by immunoSEQ multiplex PCR, yet TCRdb's version contains in-frame clones alone and is incomplete. The sample holds approximately 230,000 clones, 70% to 90% seen once. CDR3 length equals 14 residues. Per germline, CDR1 SNHLY and CDR2 FYNNEI. Unmatched junction bases numbered 1, after V lost 2 bases and J lost 0 bases. This receptor was identified in a man aged 18 to 30 with active or convalescent COVID-19. The sequenced sample consisted of peripheral blood. The rearrangement links TRBV2 to TRBJ2-7; 7 nucleotides line up with TRBD1. CDR3 loop: CASSEQGDSYEQYF. CDR3 nucleotides: TGTGCCAGCAGTGAACAGGGGGACTCCTACGAGCAGTACTTC.